The rows below give T cell receptor beta chains drawn from one sample of a study of cytomegalovirus exposure and HLA in healthy donors. Repertoires were generated with immunoSEQ multiplex PCR, while TCRdb's copy carries only in-frame clones and drops some. The profile shows about 160,000 clones, 68% of them singletons. Sequencing was performed on PBMCs. All receptors derive from a woman aged 40 to 50 in good health and CMV-seropositive. Each CDR3 is given with its conserved first and last residue. A D gene is named only where the DNA matches it firmly. The listing skips clone size in some rows; elsewhere it reads once, few, many or a size class.

d_call: -; clone_size: few; v_call: TRBV10-3; j_call: TRBJ2-7; cdr3_aa: CAISSGDGYEQYF; cdr3_nt: TGTGCCATCAGTTCGGGAGACGGGTACGAGCAGTACTTC
d_call: TRBD2; clone_size: -; v_call: TRBV10-2; j_call: TRBJ2-1; cdr3_aa: CASSGTGTSMIHNEQFF; cdr3_nt: TGCGCCAGCAGTGGGACCGGGACTAGTATGATCCACAATGAGCAGTTCTTC
d_call: -; clone_size: -; v_call: TRBV5-1; j_call: TRBJ1-6; cdr3_aa: CASSPGDGNSPLHF; cdr3_nt: TGCGCCAGCAGCCCGGGGGACGGGAATTCACCCCTCCACTTT
d_call: -; clone_size: -; v_call: TRBV4-1; j_call: TRBJ2-5; cdr3_aa: CASSPGYPPGETQYF; cdr3_nt: TGCGCCAGCAGCCCCGGCTACCCACCGGGGGAGACCCAGTACTTC
d_call: -; clone_size: -; v_call: TRBV10-3; j_call: TRBJ1-4; cdr3_aa: CAIILRRGPAPNEKLFF; cdr3_nt: TGTGCCATCATATTGAGGCGGGGGCCCGCACCTAATGAAAAACTGTTTTTT
d_call: TRBD1; clone_size: -; v_call: TRBV6-1; j_call: TRBJ1-6; cdr3_aa: CASSELDRGESPLHF; cdr3_nt: TGTGCCAGCAGTGAATTGGACAGGGGAGAGTCACCCCTCCACTTT
d_call: -; clone_size: once; v_call: TRBV25-1; j_call: TRBJ2-1; cdr3_aa: CASSGYGDTYNEQFF; cdr3_nt: TGTGCCAGCAGTGGATACGGGGACACCTACAATGAGCAGTTCTTC
d_call: -; clone_size: once; v_call: TRBV13; j_call: TRBJ1-6; cdr3_aa: CASGEGRALGSPLHF; cdr3_nt: TGTGCCAGCGGGGAGGGACGGGCCCTAGGATCACCCCTCCACTTT
d_call: TRBD2; clone_size: -; v_call: TRBV9; j_call: TRBJ2-5; cdr3_aa: CASSPQPFRGGQETQYF; cdr3_nt: TGTGCCAGCAGCCCCCAACCCTTTCGGGGGGGCCAAGAGACCCAGTACTTC
d_call: -; clone_size: few; v_call: TRBV6-1; j_call: TRBJ1-2; cdr3_aa: CASSYPGGYTF; cdr3_nt: TGTGCCAGCAGTTACCCGGGTGGCTACACCTTC
d_call: -; clone_size: -; v_call: TRBV27; j_call: TRBJ1-1; cdr3_aa: CASSLQGGRGNTEAFF; cdr3_nt: TGTGCCAGCAGTTTACAGGGTGGCAGGGGGAACACTGAAGCTTTCTTT
d_call: TRBD1; clone_size: -; v_call: TRBV6-5; j_call: TRBJ2-7; cdr3_aa: CASSRQGAKVREQYF; cdr3_nt: TGTGCCAGCAGTCGCCAGGGGGCGAAGGTGCGCGAGCAGTACTTC
d_call: -; clone_size: -; v_call: TRBV5-4; j_call: TRBJ2-7; cdr3_aa: CASSIGQYEQYF; cdr3_nt: TGTGCCAGCAGCATCGGACAGTACGAGCAGTACTTC
d_call: -; clone_size: -; v_call: TRBV4-2; j_call: TRBJ2-2; cdr3_aa: CASSQNPGQSTGELFF; cdr3_nt: TGTGCCAGCAGCCAAAACCCGGGACAATCCACCGGGGAGCTGTTTTTT
d_call: -; clone_size: -; v_call: TRBV28; j_call: TRBJ2-2; cdr3_aa: CASSPPTTNTGELFF; cdr3_nt: TGTGCCAGCAGTCCGCCGACAACGAACACCGGGGAGCTGTTTTTT
d_call: -; clone_size: -; v_call: TRBV15; j_call: TRBJ2-3; cdr3_aa: CATRGRGTDTQYF; cdr3_nt: TGTGCCACCCGTGGGCGGGGCACAGATACGCAGTATTTT
d_call: -; clone_size: few; v_call: TRBV5-1; j_call: TRBJ2-5; cdr3_aa: CASSLSGQETQYF; cdr3_nt: TGCGCCAGCAGTCTGAGCGGCCAAGAGACCCAGTACTTC
d_call: TRBD2; clone_size: -; v_call: TRBV7-9; j_call: TRBJ2-5; cdr3_aa: CASRSAGGLEQYF; cdr3_nt: TGTGCCAGCAGGTCTGCGGGAGGACTTGAGCAGTACTTC
d_call: -; clone_size: -; v_call: TRBV6-4; j_call: TRBJ2-7; cdr3_aa: CASPTTGSSYEQYF; cdr3_nt: TGTGCCAGCCCTACAACAGGTTCCTCATACGAGCAGTACTTC
d_call: -; clone_size: -; v_call: TRBV28; j_call: TRBJ2-7; cdr3_aa: CASSFLYGEQYF; cdr3_nt: TGTGCCAGCAGTTTCCTCTACGGCGAGCAGTACTTC